The 7 T cell receptor beta chains presented below share a single source sample, sequenced in a study of blood T cell repertoires in COVID-19. Sequenced by immunoSEQ multiplex PCR; TCRdb stores in-frame clones only, minus some. The repertoire holds about 180,000 clones, with approximately 84% as singletons. Material for sequencing was PBMCs or T cells enriched from blood (not recorded which). Every receptor here comes from a woman aged 40 to 49 with acute COVID-19.

The chain couples TRBV9 to TRBJ2-1, with 9 bases that match TRBD1. Germline CDR1 and CDR2: SGDLS and YYNGEE. CDR3 length equals 17 residues. V shed 0 bases and J 1 base; nucleotides not matched to a gene: 5. As DNA, the CDR3 is TGTGCCAGCAGCGTAGAGACAGGGGGTAGTTCCTACAATGAGCAGTTCTTC. Protein sequence: CASSVETGGSSYNEQFF.

J is TRBJ2-5 and V is TRBV9; 8 bases match TRBD2. Germline trimming cut 4 bases from V and 2 bases from J; bases unmatched to any gene: 10. Germline V CDR1 and CDR2: SGDLS, YYNGEE. The CDR3 length is 16 residues. CDR3 region: CASSRALTSEQETQYF. The CDR3 region has the DNA TGTGCCAGCAGCCGGGCCCTGACTAGCGAGCAAGAGACCCAGTACTTC.

This sequence joins TRBV30 and TRBJ1-1, with a tentative D call TRBD1 (5 bases). Trimming took 4 bases from V and 3 from J, leaving 15 bases between them. The CDR3 is made up of 14 amino acids. CDR1 and CDR2 (germline): GTSNPN, SVGIG (reference sequence). CDR3: CAWNKPGGDTEAFF. Here the CDR3 DNA reads TGTGCCTGGAACAAACCCGGGGGGGACACTGAAGCTTTCTTT.

This sequence joins TRBV5-1 and TRBJ1-1, with D perhaps matching TRBD1 (6 bases). V was pared by 0 bases and J by 2 bases, with 11 bases between. Germline lookup yields CDR1 SGHRS and CDR2 YFSETQ. This CDR3 comprises 15 residues. The CDR3 is CASSLGTGTNTEAFF. The DNA of the CDR3 is TGCGCCAGCAGCTTGGGCACAGGGACAAACACTGAAGCTTTCTTT.

The rearrangement joins TRBV7-3 to TRBJ2-3; possibly TRBD1 for D (5 bases). Germline V gene data show CDR1 as SGHTA and CDR2 as FQGTGA. This CDR3 region has 16 residues. V was clipped by 5 bases and J by 8 bases, with 23 bases between them. The CDR3 spells CASSEQTAQGGVTQYF. The CDR3 DNA reads TGTGCCAGCAGCGAACAGACAGCCCAAGGTGGGGTTACGCAGTATTTT.

The J gene is TRBJ2-1, the V gene TRBV10-3; 11 bases are a match to TRBD2. The CDR3 is 14 amino acids. The germline CDR1 and CDR2 sequences are ENHRY and SYGVKD. V dropped 5 bases and J dropped 5; count of bases not matched to a gene: 2. CDR3 sequence reads: CAISTSGSNNEQFF. The CDR3, as DNA: TGTGCCATCAGTACTAGCGGGAGTAACAATGAGCAGTTCTTC.

V gene TRBV10-3 combines with J gene TRBJ2-7; 7 nucleotides align to TRBD2. V shed 9 bases, J shed 3 bases, and the junction held 8 bases outside the gene matches. Per the germline V gene, CDR1 is ENHRY and CDR2 is SYGVKD. The CDR3 has 13 residues. CDR3 nucleotides: TGTGCCATTAGTAGGTCGGGGGGCTACGAGCAGTACGTC. It encodes CAISRSGGYEQYV.